The 9 T cell receptor beta chains in this list originate from one sample, sequenced in a study of T cells in Graves' hyperthyroidism and ophthalmopathy. It was RNA transcripts that yielded the amplified TCR beta CDR3 regions. First-round RT-PCR of the TCR CDR3 relied on the HTBI primer set. TCRdb re-called the multiplex PCR reads through MiXCR, storing one row per CDR3 protein. In the table there are 700,000 or so distinct CDR3 sequences, about a sixth of which are singletons. Sequences were obtained from blood. These receptors were taken from a man between 18 and 35 years old with Graves' hyperthyroidism.

V gene TRBV10-1 combines with J gene TRBJ2-1, with 7 bases aligning to TRBD1. This CDR3 comprises 19 residues. The junction had 24 bases not matched to a gene; V was cut back by 6 bases and J by 7 bases. CDR1 WNHNN and CDR2 SYGVQD come from the germline V gene (reference sequence). Here the CDR3 reads CASSIQGPEGGKVSNEQFF. The DNA of the CDR3 is TGCGCCAGCAGCATACAGGGGCCCGAAGGGGGTAAGGTTAGTAATGAGCAGTTCTTC.

This clonotype occurred a few times. This sequence may be a read error, since a much larger clone differs from it by one base. The V and J genes are TRBV28 and TRBJ1-2, with TRBD1 matching over 7 bases. The CDR3 spans 13 residues. V lost 6 bases, J lost 7 bases, and 8 bases stayed unmatched. Germline CDR1 is MDHEN and CDR2 is SYDVKM. The CDR3 sequence is CASRPDRAAGYTF. The CDR3 DNA reads TGTGCCAGCAGACCCGACAGGGCGGCTGGCTACACCTTC.

V usage is TRBV28 and J usage is TRBJ2-5; 9 bases match TRBD2. J was trimmed by 4 bases and V by 6 bases; bases with no gene match: 6. Germline CDR1 is MDHEN and CDR2 is SYDVKM. This CDR3 has 14 residues. CDR3 coding DNA: TGTGCCAGCAGGCCAGCGGGAGGCGGAGAGACCCAGTACTTC. Encoded protein: CASRPAGGGETQYF.

This clonotype was counted only a few times. The rearrangement links TRBV6-5 to TRBJ2-7; D is uncertain. Trimming took off 4 bases at V and 9 bases at J, with 13 bases between the two ends. The CDR3 covers 12 residues. Germline loops: CDR1 MNHEY, CDR2 SVGAGI. CDR3 nucleotide sequence: TGTGCCAGCAGTTGGGGTCCCCTGGGGCAGTACTTC. Protein product: CASSWGPLGQYF.

In its sample, this clonotype was seen many times. The rearrangement uses TRBV27 and TRBJ2-1, with 8 bases lining up with TRBD2. The J segment lost 6 bases and the V segment lost 2 bases, leaving 15 bases of the junction unmatched. The CDR3 extends over 18 amino acids. Per germline, CDR1 MNHEY and CDR2 SMNVEV (reference sequence). As DNA, the CDR3 is TGTGCCAGCAGTTTACACGGGACTAGGGAGGACCGGGGCAATGAGCAGTTCTTC. Protein: CASSLHGTREDRGNEQFF.

This clonotype was seen repeatedly, ten times or more. This chain uses TRBV2 with TRBJ2-3; D is unclear. Germline-derived CDR1 and CDR2 are SNHLY and FYNNEI. Between the trimmed V and J ends, which lost 6 bases and 7 bases, there was a span of 11 bases. CDR3 size: 12 residues. The CDR3 loop reads CASRAGSNTQYF. Here the CDR3 DNA reads TGTGCCAGCAGGGCCGGGTCCAATACGCAGTATTTT.

This clonotype has a count of ten or more. The chain uses TRBV11-2 and TRBJ2-7; a weak D match, TRBD1 (6 bases). Germline loops: CDR1 SGHAT, CDR2 FQNNGV. Trimming pared 5 bases from V and 2 bases from J, leaving 16 bases between. The CDR3 is 15 residues long. CDR3 DNA: TGTGCCAGCAGCCCAGGGTCCAGGGGTCCCTACGAGCAGTACTTC. It codes for CASSPGSRGPYEQYF.

This clonotype was detected ten times or more. The chain couples TRBV6-2 or TRBV6-3 to TRBJ2-7; TRBD1 might be the D (6 bases). CDR3 length equals 13 residues. Germline lookup yields CDR1 MNHEY and CDR2 SVGEGT. V lost 8 bases and J 7 bases, leaving 18 bases between the germline ends. CDR3 loop: CASEKDRAREQYF. The CDR3 DNA reads as TGTGCCAGCGAGAAGGACAGAGCTAGGGAGCAGTACTTC.

This clonotype was observed many times. CDR3 region: CAWSGLVTNYGYTF. For the CDR3, the DNA is TGTGCCTGGAGTGGGCTAGTCACTAACTATGGCTACACCTTC. The chain couples TRBV30 to TRBJ1-2, with D hard to call. Trimming removed 1 base from V and 0 bases from J, with 9 bases in between. Germline V gene lookup returns CDR1 GTSNPN and CDR2 SVGIG (reference sequence). There are 14 residues in the CDR3.